Listed here are 9 T cell receptor beta chains from one sample, sequenced in a study of T cell responses to AZD1222 COVID-19 vaccine. The table came from immunoSEQ multiplex PCR; TCRdb's copy has only in-frame clones and leaves some out. Among 80,000 or so clones listed, 92% were seen once. This specimen consisted of peripheral blood, obtained 28 days after the second AZD1222 dose. The receptors stem from an adult who received the AZD1222 COVID-19 vaccine.

The V and J genes are TRBV3-1 (or the pseudogene TRBV3-2) and TRBJ1-2; no clear D gene. CDR1 is LGHDT, CDR2 YNNKEL, per germline (reference sequence). The CDR3 covers 14 residues. V was cut by 1 base and J by 5 bases, with 11 bases left in between. CDR3 region: CASSQVNIGYGYTF. The CDR3 bases are TGTGCCAGCAGCCAAGTGAACATCGGTTATGGCTACACCTTC.

The V gene is TRBV6-5, the J gene TRBJ1-1; D is unresolved. Trimming pared 0 bases from V and 0 bases from J, leaving 11 bases between. This CDR3 comprises 16 residues. Germline CDR1 MNHEY, CDR2 SVGAGI. The chain's CDR3 is CASSYSRGGLNTEAFF. DNA for the CDR3: TGTGCCAGCAGTTACTCGAGAGGAGGATTGAACACTGAAGCTTTCTTT.

J is TRBJ2-7 and V is TRBV30; D not certain. The V end lost 0 bases, the J end lost 12 bases, and 15 bases lay between the germline ends. Germline CDR1 is GTSNPN and CDR2 is SVGIG (reference sequence). The CDR3 runs 12 residues. CDR3 residues: CAWSVQGILLYF. The CDR3 DNA reads as TGTGCCTGGAGTGTACAAGGGATATTGCTGTACTTC.

J is TRBJ1-5 and V is TRBV27; D is possibly TRBD1 (5 bases). Germline lookup yields CDR1 MNHEY and CDR2 SMNVEV (reference sequence). V lost 4 bases and J lost 7, with 17 bases in between. The CDR3 is made up of 15 amino acids. CDR3 loop: CASSSQGSHRQPQHF. CDR3 bases: TGTGCCAGCAGTTCCCAGGGATCCCACCGACAGCCCCAGCATTTT.

The chain carries TRBV19 and TRBJ1-4; D is perhaps TRBD1 (6 bases). The germline CDR1 and CDR2 sequences are LNHDA and SQIVND (reference sequence). V lost 7 bases and J lost 3, with 18 bases in between. The CDR3 runs to 16 residues. CDR3 sequence: CASTKTGPTSNEKLFF. CDR3 bases: TGTGCCAGTACTAAGACAGGACCGACTTCTAATGAAAAACTGTTTTTT.

The rearrangement uses TRBV28 and TRBJ1-2; the D is unclear. Trimming took off 6 bases at V and 4 bases at J, with 15 bases between the two ends. The CDR3 sequence is 14 residues long. The germline V gene has CDR1 MDHEN and CDR2 SYDVKM. The CDR3 nucleotides are TGTGCCAGCAGCCCCCCCGCCGGTGGCTATGGCTACACCTTC. Translated, it gives CASSPPAGGYGYTF.

The rearrangement links TRBV19 to TRBJ1-5; possible D gene TRBD1, 5 bases. V was clipped by 5 bases and J by 3 bases, with 8 bases between them. CDR3 length: 13 residues. The germline V gene has CDR1 LNHDA and CDR2 SQIVND (reference sequence). CDR3 coding DNA: TGTGCCAGTAGTCAGGGTCCCAATCAGCCCCAGCATTTT. It is translated as CASSQGPNQPQHF.

This clone appeared once. The chain employs TRBV28 and TRBJ2-1; 9 nucleotides line up with TRBD2. CDR3 length equals 17 residues. Germline trimming cut 5 bases from V and 2 bases from J; bases unmatched to any gene: 10. CDR1 is MDHEN and CDR2 is SYDVKM in the germline V gene. The CDR3 DNA is TGTGCCAGCAGTCCCCATGGTAGCGGGAGCACCTACAATGAGCAGTTCTTC. It translates to CASSPHGSGSTYNEQFF. Based on the CDR3 plus reference TRBV28 and TRBJ2-1, the full variable domain is DVKVTQSSRYLVKRTGEKVFLECVQDMDHENMFWYRQDPGLGLRLIYFSYDVKMKEKGDIPEGYSVSREKKERFSLILESASTNQTSMYLCASSPHGSGSTYNEQFFGPGTRLTVL.

V gene TRBV7-7 combines with J gene TRBJ2-5; TRBD2 matches 14 bases. This CDR3 is 18 amino acids long. After removal of 4 bases from V and 4 bases from J, the junction contained 11 bases not matched to a gene. CDR1 and CDR2 (germline): SSHAT, FNYEAQ (reference sequence). The CDR3 reads CASSSTSGRASGVETQYF. The CDR3 DNA reads TGTGCCAGCAGCTCGACTAGCGGGAGGGCATCGGGTGTAGAGACCCAGTACTTC.